This entry concerns a single TCR beta chain. This sample is part of a study of T cell repertoires in cytomegalovirus infection. At the level of the study: A matching HLA type, together with CMV infection, was signaled by public TCR beta signatures.

Per germline, CDR1 DFQATT and CDR2 SNEGSKA (reference sequence). V was trimmed by 1 base and J by 2 bases, leaving 17 bases between them. The CDR3 runs 16 residues. MiXCR was run by TCRdb on the reads, yielding one entry per CDR3 protein. Of more than 200,000 distinct CDR3 sequences listed, approximately 9% are singletons. Sample: PBMCs. The chain recombines TRBV20-1 with TRBJ1-2; TRBD1 might be the D (5 bases). The receptor was isolated from a human donor in good health (CMV status not recorded). Some clones in this sample may be carry-over from other donors' samples. The CDR3 region is CSARAFSRDSNYGYTF. In DNA form, the CDR3 reads TGCAGTGCTAGAGCTTTCTCTCGGGACTCCAACTATGGCTACACCTTC.